A selection of T cell receptor beta chains follows, all from one sample in a study of T cell responses to AZD1222 COVID-19 vaccine. The table came from immunoSEQ multiplex PCR; TCRdb's copy has only in-frame clones and leaves some out. There are under 200,000 clones in the sample; 80% to 90% occur only once, and 2.5% to 3% lies in the top ten. Sequences were derived from peripheral blood, sampled on day 0 of MenACWY control vaccination. These receptors were obtained from an adult in good health. Both conserved end residues are part of each CDR3. D genes are given only for firm matches. Size values are once, few and many counts, or a class for expanded clones, and some rows have none.

j_call | d_call | cdr3_length | v_call | clone_size | cdr3_aa | cdr3_nt
TRBJ1-1 | . | 14 | TRBV29-1 | few | CSAAVGGERTEAFF | TGCAGCGCCGCCGTTGGGGGAGAGAGAACTGAAGCTTTCTTT
TRBJ1-2 | . | 14 | TRBV4-3 | . | CASSQERQGYGYTF | TGCGCCAGCAGCCAAGAACGGCAGGGCTATGGCTACACCTTC
TRBJ2-1 | . | 12 | TRBV29-1 | . | CSAGLGANEQFF | TGCAGCGCGGGTTTGGGGGCGAATGAGCAGTTCTTC
TRBJ2-7 | TRBD2 | 15 | TRBV2 | . | CASKTSGGPSHEQYF | TGTGCCAGCAAAACCAGCGGGGGGCCGTCCCACGAGCAGTACTTC
TRBJ2-1 | . | 15 | TRBV29-1 | . | CSVEGGTGHYNEQFF | TGCAGCGTTGAGGGAGGAACAGGCCACTACAATGAGCAGTTCTTC
TRBJ2-7 | . | 15 | TRBV7-2 | . | CASTNREGSSYEQYF | TGTGCCAGCACGAACAGGGAAGGTAGCTCCTACGAGCAGTACTTC
TRBJ1-2 | TRBD1 | 14 | TRBV5-4 | . | CASSSYQGVSGYTF | TGTGCCAGCAGCTCCTACCAGGGGGTTAGCGGCTACACCTTC
TRBJ1-2 | . | 14 | TRBV2 | . | CASVSGQTNYGYTF | TGTGCCAGCGTATCCGGACAGACTAACTATGGCTACACCTTC
TRBJ2-5 | . | 13 | TRBV28 | . | CASRTGGVETQYF | TGTGCCAGCAGAACAGGCGGAGTGGAGACCCAGTACTTC
TRBJ2-2 | . | 15 | TRBV7-9 | . | CASRSLGGGNGELFF | TGTGCCAGCAGATCATTGGGAGGGGGTAACGGGGAGCTGTTTTTT
TRBJ2-7 | . | 14 | TRBV6-2/TRBV6-3 | . | CASSYVVPPNEQYF | TGTGCCAGCAGTTACGTTGTGCCTCCGAACGAGCAGTACTTC
TRBJ2-2 | . | 14 | TRBV2 | . | CASSGQSNTGELFF | TGTGCCAGCAGCGGACAGTCGAACACCGGGGAGCTGTTTTTT
TRBJ2-7 | TRBD2 | 16 | TRBV2 | . | CASSEPLAGGRDEQYF | TGTGCCAGCAGTGAACCCCTAGCGGGAGGGCGGGACGAGCAGTACTTC
TRBJ2-7 | TRBD2 | 14 | TRBV5-1 | once | CASSRGAGAYEQYF | TGCGCCAGCAGCCGCGGGGCGGGGGCCTACGAGCAGTACTTC
TRBJ2-7 | TRBD1 | 15 | TRBV4-2 | . | CASSQEGGDYYEQYF | TGTGCCAGCAGCCAAGAAGGGGGCGACTACTACGAGCAGTACTTC
TRBJ2-7 | TRBD1 | 15 | TRBV14 | once | CASSQEGTGRHEQYF | TGTGCCAGCAGCCAAGAAGGGACAGGGCGTCACGAGCAGTACTTC
TRBJ2-7 | . | 14 | TRBV19 | . | CASSANEQGYEQYF | TGTGCCAGTAGTGCCAACGAGCAGGGCTACGAGCAGTACTTC
TRBJ1-2 | . | 15 | TRBV19 | . | CASSIRGPLHYGYTF | TGTGCCAGTAGTATTCGGGGACCTCTCCACTATGGCTACACCTTC
TRBJ2-7 | TRBD1 | 14 | TRBV7-3 | . | CASSLGQGASEQYF | TGTGCCAGCAGCTTGGGACAGGGGGCCAGCGAGCAGTACTTC
TRBJ1-5 | TRBD1 | 15 | TRBV19 | . | CASRLDRASNQPQHF | TGTGCCAGTAGGCTAGACAGGGCGAGCAATCAGCCCCAGCATTTT
TRBJ1-6 | . | 15 | TRBV30 | . | CAWSVRTPKGSPLHF | TGTGCCTGGAGTGTCCGCACCCCGAAAGGTTCACCCCTCCACTTT
TRBJ2-2 | TRBD2 | 16 | TRBV9 | . | CASSVSGGGNTGELFF | TGTGCCAGCAGCGTATCGGGCGGGGGGAACACCGGGGAGCTGTTTTTT
TRBJ2-3 | TRBD2 | 15 | TRBV7-8 | . | CASSPLAGFPDTQYF | TGTGCCAGCAGTCCCCTAGCGGGGTTTCCGGATACGCAGTATTTT
TRBJ2-3 | TRBD1 | 14 | TRBV19 | . | CASSTGQGADTQYF | TGTGCCAGTAGTACCGGACAGGGGGCAGATACGCAGTATTTT
TRBJ1-2 | . | 15 | TRBV24-1 | few | CATSDSGPGYYGYTF | TGTGCCACCAGTGATTCTGGCCCAGGATATTATGGCTACACCTTC
TRBJ1-6 | . | 15 | TRBV7-2 | . | CASSSQLGGNSPLHF | TGTGCCAGCAGCTCCCAATTAGGGGGGAATTCACCCCTCCACTTT
TRBJ1-1 | TRBD1 | 16 | TRBV9 | . | CASSVYDRGIDTEAFF | TGTGCCAGCAGCGTATACGACAGGGGTATCGACACTGAAGCTTTCTTT
TRBJ1-5 | . | 16 | TRBV4-1 | . | CASSPSGPNSNQPQHF | TGCGCCAGCAGCCCATCAGGACCGAATAGCAATCAGCCCCAGCATTTT
TRBJ1-1 | . | 12 | TRBV6-6 | . | CASSQGGPEAFF | TGTGCCAGCAGTCAGGGAGGGCCTGAAGCTTTCTTT
TRBJ1-3 | . | 14 | TRBV7-9 | . | CASSLEGSGNTIYF | TGTGCCAGCAGCTTAGAGGGTTCTGGAAACACCATATATTTT
TRBJ2-7 | TRBD1 | 13 | TRBV5-5 | . | CASSLGDRDEQYF | TGTGCCAGCAGCTTGGGGGACAGGGACGAGCAGTACTTC
TRBJ1-2 | . | 14 | TRBV5-4 | . | CASRAKGDNYGYTF | TGTGCCAGCAGGGCGAAGGGGGACAACTATGGCTACACCTTC